This TCR beta chain originates from a study of regulatory T cells in long-lasting Graves disease. Study findings and constraints: Clonotypes that were public and shared totalled 2,500 to 3,500 in persistent patients versus over 800 in new patients.

V lost 5 bases to trimming and J lost 0 bases, with 14 bases between them. Germline V gives CDR1 MNHEY, CDR2 SMNVEV (reference sequence). There are 16 residues in the CDR3. Time point indicated: newly diagnosed GD, antithyroid drugs for less than 3 months. PBMCs provided the RNA from which the TCR library was made. Libraries of TCR beta came from iRepertoire HTBI primers plus Arm-PCR of CDR3 regions. TCRdb fed the multiplex PCR reads into MiXCR, producing one record per CDR3 protein. Altogether a few hundred thousand distinct CDR3 sequences are present, 12% being singletons, with the ten largest covering over 15%. This clonotype came up a few times. The antigen remains undetermined. The data were also submitted as part of a second study, on T cells in Graves' hyperthyroidism and ophthalmopathy.

Sequenced here: peripheral blood mononuclear cells (PBMCs), sampled at new diagnosis, from a patient treated with antithyroid drugs. The chain links TRBV27 to TRBJ2-4; a weak D match, TRBD2 (5 bases). This TCR was recovered from a woman under 30 with Graves disease. This CDR3 is CASSPVPGLAKNIQYF. The CDR3, as DNA: TGTGCCAGCAGTCCAGTTCCAGGACTAGCCAAAAACATTCAGTACTTC.